These 17 T cell receptor beta chains originate from one sample sequenced in a study of blood T cell repertoires in COVID-19. Using immunoSEQ multiplex PCR, the repertoire was profiled, and TCRdb retains in-frame clones only, with some absent. The sample yields approximately 98,000 clones, roughly 88% seen once. Sequenced: peripheral blood. The receptors were gathered from a human donor in a cohort sampled during active COVID-19.

V and J are TRBV5-1 and TRBJ2-3; 11 bases align to TRBD2. V lost 0 bases and J lost 3; bases outside the gene matches: 3. Germline values: CDR1 SGHRS, CDR2 YFSETQ. The CDR3 loop spans 16 amino acids. Here the CDR3 reads CASSLGLAGRTDTQYF. DNA of the CDR3: TGCGCCAGCAGCTTGGGACTAGCGGGGAGGACAGATACGCAGTATTTT.

The V call is TRBV27, the J call TRBJ2-7; possible D gene TRBD2, 6 bases. The germline V gene has CDR1 MNHEY and CDR2 SMNVEV (reference sequence). The germline V and J ends were trimmed by 3 bases and 0 bases, with 6 bases remaining between them. The CDR3 is 13 residues long. The CDR3 region is CASSLGGSYEQYF. The CDR3 DNA is TGTGCCAGCAGTTTGGGGGGCTCCTACGAGCAGTACTTC.

In this sample, this clone turned up a few times. J is TRBJ1-5 and V is TRBV27; D is undetermined. Germline V gene lookup returns CDR1 MNHEY and CDR2 SMNVEV (reference sequence). The ends were cut back, 3 bases at V and 3 bases at J, with 9 bases in the middle. The CDR3 length is 14 residues. The CDR3, as DNA: TGTGCCAGCAGTTTTCGCGGATACAATCAGCCCCAGCATTTT. Protein sequence: CASSFRGYNQPQHF.

V and J are TRBV7-9 and TRBJ2-7; 13 bases align to TRBD2. J lost 3 bases, V lost 3 bases, and 2 bases had no gene match. Germline assignment: CDR1 SEHNR and CDR2 FQNEAQ (reference sequence). The CDR3 has 15 amino acids. The CDR3 nucleotides read TGTGCCAGCAGCTTGGGACTAGCGGGGTACTACGAGCAGTACTTC. Its protein is CASSLGLAGYYEQYF.

The chain has TRBV3-1 (or the pseudogene TRBV3-2) and TRBJ1-3; D remains ambiguous. Looked up from germline, CDR1 is LGHDT and CDR2 is YNNKEL (reference sequence). The CDR3 contains 12 residues. The ends were cut back, 4 bases at V and 4 bases at J, with 5 bases in the middle. CDR3 region: CASSPRGNTIYF. CDR3 bases: TGTGCCAGCAGCCCCAGGGGAAACACCATATATTTT.

The V gene is TRBV9, the J gene TRBJ2-3; the D is unclear. CDR3 size: 14 residues. CDR1 is SGDLS, CDR2 YYNGEE, per germline. The V end lost 0 bases, the J end lost 2 bases, and 7 bases lay between the germline ends. This chain's CDR3 is CASSVAQITDTQYF. CDR3 sequence (DNA): TGTGCCAGCAGCGTAGCGCAGATCACAGATACGCAGTATTTT.

The chain combines TRBV20-1 with TRBJ2-1, with 9 bases that match TRBD2. Looked up from germline, CDR1 is DFQATT and CDR2 is SNEGSKA (reference sequence). The CDR3 runs to 11 residues. V was clipped by 5 bases and J by 15 bases; unmatched bases: 8. The CDR3 is CSAPLGLARFF. DNA for the CDR3: TGCAGTGCTCCTTTGGGACTAGCTAGGTTCTTC.

V usage is TRBV5-1 and J usage is TRBJ1-2; 7 bases fit TRBD1. This CDR3 contains 16 residues. The trim removed 0 bases at V and 2 bases at J, leaving 7 bases unmatched. The germline CDR1 and CDR2 sequences are SGHRS and YFSETQ. The chain's CDR3 is CASSLGGSTGNYGYTF. CDR3 nucleotide sequence: TGCGCCAGCAGCTTGGGGGGATCGACAGGGAACTATGGCTACACCTTC.

The rearrangement joins TRBV2 to TRBJ2-7, with TRBD1 as a possible D gene (5 bases). This CDR3 has 12 amino acids. The germline gives CDR1 SNHLY, CDR2 FYNNEI. Trimming removed 11 bases at V and 3 bases at J, with 14 bases between. In DNA, the CDR3 is TGTGCCCTAGAGCAGGGAAACTACGAGCAGTACTTC. It encodes CALEQGNYEQYF.

This clone appeared a single time. The CDR3, as DNA: TGTGCCAGCAGCTTAGGTCCCGGTTCCATGTCCGGGGAGCTGTTTTTT. Translated, it gives CASSLGPGSMSGELFF. This chain joins TRBV11-2 and TRBJ2-2; D not certain. V was trimmed by 1 base and J by 6 bases, leaving 15 bases between them. CDR1 SGHAT and CDR2 FQNNGV come from the germline V gene. The CDR3 extends over 16 amino acids.

The rearrangement joins TRBV11-2 to TRBJ2-3, with 8 nucleotides matching TRBD2. Germline assignment: CDR1 SGHAT and CDR2 FQNNGV. The CDR3 is 15 amino acids. The junction had 4 bases not matched to a gene; V was cut back by 5 bases and J by 0 bases. The CDR3 reads CASSLSGASTDTQYF. The CDR3 region has the DNA TGTGCCAGCAGCCTTAGCGGGGCGAGCACAGATACGCAGTATTTT. The whole variable domain, filled in from reference TRBV11-2 and TRBJ2-3, reads EAGVAQSPRYKIIEKRQSVAFWCNPISGHATLYWYQQILGQGPKLLIQFQNNGVVDDSQLPKDRFSAERLKGVDSTLKIQPAKLEDSAVYLCASSLSGASTDTQYFGPGTRLTVL.

The chain is built from TRBV7-9 and TRBJ1-2, with D possibly being TRBD1 (5 bases). The CDR3 consists of 16 residues. Trimming removed 2 bases at V and 2 bases at J, with 15 bases between. From germline, CDR1 is SEHNR and CDR2 FQNEAQ (reference sequence). DNA for the CDR3: TGTGCCAGCAGCTTAAGCCTCGACAGCTCAAACTATGGCTACACCTTC. Residues: CASSLSLDSSNYGYTF.

This clone was found once. The rearrangement uses TRBV11-2 and TRBJ2-2; D gene ambiguous. The CDR3 has 12 amino acids. From germline, CDR1 is SGHAT and CDR2 FQNNGV. Trimming removed 3 bases at V and 7 bases at J, with 6 bases between. The CDR3 sequence: CASSFSSGELFF. The CDR3 DNA is TGTGCCAGCAGCTTCTCCAGCGGGGAGCTGTTTTTT.

V and J are TRBV19 and TRBJ2-6, with 9 nucleotides matching TRBD1. CDR1 and CDR2 from the germline V gene are LNHDA and SQIVND (reference sequence). This CDR3 region has 17 residues. Trimming removed 5 bases from V and 2 bases from J; junction bases left unmatched: 7. In nucleotides, the CDR3 is TGTGCCAGTAGTTTGGGACAGGGAGGCCCTGGGGCCAACGTCCTGACTTTC. Its translation: CASSLGQGGPGANVLTF. The whole variable domain, remainder taken from reference TRBV19 and TRBJ2-6, is DGGITQSPKYLFRKEGQNVTLSCEQNLNHDAMYWYRQDPGQGLRLIYYSQIVNDFQKGDIAEGYSVSREKKESFPLTVTSAQKNPTAFYLCASSLGQGGPGANVLTFGAGSRLTVL.

The CDR3 DNA reads TGTGCCAGCAGTTTCCACGAACCCCCGACAGGGGGGGGAGAGACCCAGTACTTC. Encoded protein: CASSFHEPPTGGGETQYF. The rearrangement joins TRBV28 to TRBJ2-5; 9 positions agree with TRBD1. Germline CDR1 MDHEN, CDR2 SYDVKM. CDR3 length: 18 residues. The ends lost 3 bases at V and 4 bases at J; junction bases unmatched: 15.

V and J are TRBV18 and TRBJ1-4; the match to TRBD1 covers 10 bases. CDR3 size: 16 residues. J lost 5 bases, V lost 3 bases, and 6 bases had no gene match. Germline assignment: CDR1 KGHSH and CDR2 LQKENI. CDR3: CASSPQLGQGNEKLFF. DNA of the CDR3: TGTGCCAGCTCACCCCAGCTGGGACAGGGGAATGAAAAACTGTTTTTT.

Ten or more counts support this clone. The gene calls are TRBV6-5 and TRBJ1-2, with 9 positions matching TRBD1. The germline gives CDR1 MNHEY, CDR2 SVGAGI. This CDR3 contains 13 residues. After removal of 6 bases from V and 5 bases from J, the junction contained 4 bases not matched to a gene. The CDR3 region is CASRPGQGYGYTF. The CDR3 nucleotides read TGTGCCAGCAGACCGGGACAGGGATATGGCTACACCTTC.